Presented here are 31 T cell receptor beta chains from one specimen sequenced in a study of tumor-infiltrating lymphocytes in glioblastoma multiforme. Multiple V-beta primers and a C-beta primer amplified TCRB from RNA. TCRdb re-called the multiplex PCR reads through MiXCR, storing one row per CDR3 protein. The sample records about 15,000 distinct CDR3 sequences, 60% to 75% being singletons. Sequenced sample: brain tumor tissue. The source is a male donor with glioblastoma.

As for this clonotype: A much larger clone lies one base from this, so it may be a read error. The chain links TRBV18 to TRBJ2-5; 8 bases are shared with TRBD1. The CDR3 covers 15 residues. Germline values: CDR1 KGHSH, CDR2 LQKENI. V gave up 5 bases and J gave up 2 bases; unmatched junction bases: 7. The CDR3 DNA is TGTGCCAGCTCAACGACAGGGGTAGAGCAAGAGACCCAGTACTTC. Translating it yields CASSTTGVEQETQYF.

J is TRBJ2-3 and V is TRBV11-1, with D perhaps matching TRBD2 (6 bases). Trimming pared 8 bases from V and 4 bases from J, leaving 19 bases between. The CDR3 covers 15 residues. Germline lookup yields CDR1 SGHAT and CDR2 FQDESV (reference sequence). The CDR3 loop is CASGRGTPGADTQYF. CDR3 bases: TGTGCCAGCGGCCGGGGGACCCCTGGGGCAGATACGCAGTATTTT. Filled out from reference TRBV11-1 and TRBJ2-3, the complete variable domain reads EAEVAQSPRYKITEKSQAVAFWCDPISGHATLYWYRQILGQGPELLVQFQDESVVDDSQLPKDRFSAERLKGVDSTLKIQPAELGDSAMYLCASGRGTPGADTQYFGPGTRLTVL.

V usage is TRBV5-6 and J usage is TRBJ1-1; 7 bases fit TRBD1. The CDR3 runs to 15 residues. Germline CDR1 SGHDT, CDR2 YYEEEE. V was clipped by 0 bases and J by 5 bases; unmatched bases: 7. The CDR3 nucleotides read TGTGCCAGCAGCTTGGCCATAGACAGGGCTACTGAAGCTTTCTTT. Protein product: CASSLAIDRATEAFF.

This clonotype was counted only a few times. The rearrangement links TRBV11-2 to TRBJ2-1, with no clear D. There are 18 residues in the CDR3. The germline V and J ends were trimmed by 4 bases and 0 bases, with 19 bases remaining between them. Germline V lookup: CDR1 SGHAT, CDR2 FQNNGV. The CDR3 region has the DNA TGTGCCAGCAGCTGGGGATGGCGGAGCCACATCTCCTACAATGAGCAGTTCTTC. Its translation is CASSWGWRSHISYNEQFF.

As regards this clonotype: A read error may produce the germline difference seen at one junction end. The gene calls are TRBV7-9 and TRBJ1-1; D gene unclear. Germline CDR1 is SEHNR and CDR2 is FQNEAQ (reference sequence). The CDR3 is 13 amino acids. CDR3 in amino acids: CASSFAGNTEASF. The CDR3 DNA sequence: TGTGCCAGCAGCTTCGCGGGGAACACTGAAGCTTCCTTC. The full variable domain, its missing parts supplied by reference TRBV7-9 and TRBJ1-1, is DTGVSQNPRHKITKRGQNVTFRCDPISEHNRLYWYRQTLGQGPEFLTYFQNEAQLEKSRLLSDRFSAERPKGSFSTLEIQRTEQGDSAMYLCASSFAGNTEASFGQGTRLTVV.

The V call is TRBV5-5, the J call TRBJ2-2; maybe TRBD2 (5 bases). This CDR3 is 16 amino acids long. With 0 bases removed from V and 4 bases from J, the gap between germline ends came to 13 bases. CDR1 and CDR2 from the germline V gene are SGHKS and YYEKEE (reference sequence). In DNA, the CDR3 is TGTGCCAGCAGCTTGGAGCCAGCGGCGAGCACCGGGGAGCTGTTTTTT. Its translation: CASSLEPAASTGELFF.

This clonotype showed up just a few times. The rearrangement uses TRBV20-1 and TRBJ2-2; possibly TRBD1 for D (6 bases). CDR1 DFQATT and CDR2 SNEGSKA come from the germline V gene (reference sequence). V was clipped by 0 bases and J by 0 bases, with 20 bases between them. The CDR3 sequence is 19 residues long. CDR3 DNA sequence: TGCAGTGCTAGAGATCAATGGGACACCTCATCCGCGAACACCGGGGAGCTGTTTTTT. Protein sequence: CSARDQWDTSSANTGELFF.

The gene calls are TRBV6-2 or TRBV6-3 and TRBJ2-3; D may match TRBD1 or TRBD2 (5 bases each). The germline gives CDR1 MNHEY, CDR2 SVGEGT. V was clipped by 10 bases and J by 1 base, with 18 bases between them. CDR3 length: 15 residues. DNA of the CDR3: TGTGCCACCTCGATCGGGGCAGGCGGCACAGATACGCAGTATTTT. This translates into CATSIGAGGTDTQYF.

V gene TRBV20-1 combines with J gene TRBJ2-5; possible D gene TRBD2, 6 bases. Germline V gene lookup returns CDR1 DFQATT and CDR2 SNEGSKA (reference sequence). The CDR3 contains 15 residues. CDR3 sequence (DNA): TGCAGCGCTGGAGGGCCTTTGACCGGCCAAGAGACCCAGTACTTC. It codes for CSAGGPLTGQETQYF.

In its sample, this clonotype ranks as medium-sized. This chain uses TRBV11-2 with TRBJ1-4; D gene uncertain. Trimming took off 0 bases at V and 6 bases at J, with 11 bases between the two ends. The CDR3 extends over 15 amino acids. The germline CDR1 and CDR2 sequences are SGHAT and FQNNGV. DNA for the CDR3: TGTGCCAGCAGCTTAGACCCGGGCTTGGATGAAAAACTGTTTTTT. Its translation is CASSLDPGLDEKLFF.

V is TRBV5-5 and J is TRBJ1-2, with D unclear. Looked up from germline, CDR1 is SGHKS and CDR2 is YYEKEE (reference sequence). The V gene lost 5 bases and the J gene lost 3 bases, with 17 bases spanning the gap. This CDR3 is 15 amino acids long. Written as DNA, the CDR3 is TGTGCCAGCAGTCTTGCCCCCCGGACGGACTATGGCTACACCTTC. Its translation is CASSLAPRTDYGYTF.

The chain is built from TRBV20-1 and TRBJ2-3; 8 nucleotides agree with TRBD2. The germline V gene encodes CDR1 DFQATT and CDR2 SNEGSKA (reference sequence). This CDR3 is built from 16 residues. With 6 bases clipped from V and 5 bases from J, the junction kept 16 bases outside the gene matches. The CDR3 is CSAPGRSGGHLDTQYF. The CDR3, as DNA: TGCAGTGCCCCTGGGAGGAGCGGGGGTCACTTAGATACGCAGTATTTT.

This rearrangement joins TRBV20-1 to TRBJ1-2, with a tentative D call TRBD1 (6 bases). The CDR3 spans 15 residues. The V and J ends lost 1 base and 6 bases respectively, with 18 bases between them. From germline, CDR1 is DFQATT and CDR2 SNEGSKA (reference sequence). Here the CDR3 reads CSARGNPDRVNGYTF. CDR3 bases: TGCAGTGCTAGAGGTAATCCGGACAGAGTAAATGGCTACACCTTC.

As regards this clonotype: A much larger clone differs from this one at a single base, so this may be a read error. This CDR3 is CASSLGNWFGQFF. CDR3 bases: TGTGCCAGCAGCTTAGGCAACTGGTTTGGGCAGTTCTTC. This chain joins TRBV11-1 and TRBJ2-1, with D unclear. Trimming took 1 base from V and 12 from J, leaving 13 bases between them. Germline CDR1 SGHAT, CDR2 FQDESV (reference sequence). The CDR3 runs 13 residues. Based on the CDR3 plus reference TRBV11-1 and TRBJ2-1, the full variable domain is EAEVAQSPRYKITEKSQAVAFWCDPISGHATLYWYRQILGQGPELLVQFQDESVVDDSQLPKDRFSAERLKGVDSTLKIQPAELGDSAMYLCASSLGNWFGQFFGPGTRLTVL.

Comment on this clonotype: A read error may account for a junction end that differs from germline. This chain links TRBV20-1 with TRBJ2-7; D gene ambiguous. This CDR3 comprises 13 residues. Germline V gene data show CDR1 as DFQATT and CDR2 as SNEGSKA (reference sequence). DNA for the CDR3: TGCAGTGCTAGTCGCACGGATCCCTACGGGCAGTACTTC. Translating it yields CSASRTDPYGQYF.

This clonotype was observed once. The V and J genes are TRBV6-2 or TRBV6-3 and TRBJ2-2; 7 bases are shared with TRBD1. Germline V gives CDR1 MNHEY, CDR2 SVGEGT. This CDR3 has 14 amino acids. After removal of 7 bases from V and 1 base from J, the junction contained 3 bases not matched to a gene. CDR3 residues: CASIWDRNTGELFF. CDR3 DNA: TGTGCCAGCATTTGGGACAGGAACACCGGGGAGCTGTTTTTT.

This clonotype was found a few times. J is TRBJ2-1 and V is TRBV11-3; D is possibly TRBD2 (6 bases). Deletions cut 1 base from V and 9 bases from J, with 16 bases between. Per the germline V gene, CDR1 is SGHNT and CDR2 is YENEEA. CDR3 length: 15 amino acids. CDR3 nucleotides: TGTGCCAGCAGCTTAGGTGGGACTCGCGGTGGTGAGCAGTTCTTC. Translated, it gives CASSLGGTRGGEQFF.

CDR3 sequence: CASSSQGAMGTEAFF. CDR3 bases: TGTGCCAGTAGTTCACAGGGGGCGATGGGCACTGAAGCTTTCTTT. This sequence joins TRBV19 and TRBJ1-1; 9 nucleotides match TRBD1. Unmatched junction bases numbered 8, after V lost 5 bases and J lost 4 bases. The CDR3 runs 15 residues. CDR1 LNHDA and CDR2 SQIVND come from the germline V gene (reference sequence).

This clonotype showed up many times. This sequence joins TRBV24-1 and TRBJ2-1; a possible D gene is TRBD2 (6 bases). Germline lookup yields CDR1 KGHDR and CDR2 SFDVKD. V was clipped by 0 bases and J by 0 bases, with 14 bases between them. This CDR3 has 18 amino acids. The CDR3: CATSDLPGSKGSYNEQFF. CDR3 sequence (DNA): TGTGCCACCAGTGATTTGCCCGGGAGTAAGGGCTCCTACAATGAGCAGTTCTTC.

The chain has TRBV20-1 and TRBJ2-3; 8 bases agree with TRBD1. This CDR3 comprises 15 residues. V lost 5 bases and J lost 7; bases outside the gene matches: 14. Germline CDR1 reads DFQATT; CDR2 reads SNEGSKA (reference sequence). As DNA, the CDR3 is TGCAGTGCTCTACGGACAGGGACGGCCCTTAATACGCAGTATTTT. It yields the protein CSALRTGTALNTQYF.

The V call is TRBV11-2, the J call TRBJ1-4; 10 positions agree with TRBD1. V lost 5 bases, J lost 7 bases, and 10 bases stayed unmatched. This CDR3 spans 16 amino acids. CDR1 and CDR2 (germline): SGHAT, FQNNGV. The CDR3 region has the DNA TGTGCCAGCAGCATAGGCGGGACAGGGGATCTTGAAAAACTGTTTTTT. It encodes CASSIGGTGDLEKLFF.

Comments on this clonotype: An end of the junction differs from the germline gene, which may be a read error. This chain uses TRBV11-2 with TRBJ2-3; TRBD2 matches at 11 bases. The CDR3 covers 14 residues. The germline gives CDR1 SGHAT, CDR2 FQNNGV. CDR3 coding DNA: TGTGCCAGCGGCTTACTAGCGGGGGAAGGTACGCGGTATTTT. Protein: CASGLLAGEGTRYF.

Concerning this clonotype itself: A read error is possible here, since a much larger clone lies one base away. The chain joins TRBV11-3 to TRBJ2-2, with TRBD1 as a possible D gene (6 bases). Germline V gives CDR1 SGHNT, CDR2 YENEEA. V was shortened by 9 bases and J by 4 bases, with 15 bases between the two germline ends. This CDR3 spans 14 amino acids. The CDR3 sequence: CARSPGVSTGELFF. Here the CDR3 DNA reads TGTGCCAGGAGCCCAGGGGTCTCCACCGGGGAGCTGTTTTTT. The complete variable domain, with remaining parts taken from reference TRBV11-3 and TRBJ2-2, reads EAGVVQSPRYKIIEKKQPVAFWCNPISGHNTLYWYLQNLGQGPELLIRYENEEAVDDSQLPKDRFSAERLKGVDSTLKIQPAELGDSAVYLCARSPGVSTGELFFGEGSRLTVL.

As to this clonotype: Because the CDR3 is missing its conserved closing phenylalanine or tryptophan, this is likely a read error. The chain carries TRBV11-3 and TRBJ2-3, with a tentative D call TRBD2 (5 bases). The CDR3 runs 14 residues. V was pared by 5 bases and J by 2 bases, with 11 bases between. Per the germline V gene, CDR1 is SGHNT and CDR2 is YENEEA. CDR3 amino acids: CASSIGSHTDTQYL. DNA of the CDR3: TGTGCCAGCAGCATTGGGAGTCACACAGATACGCAGTATCTT.

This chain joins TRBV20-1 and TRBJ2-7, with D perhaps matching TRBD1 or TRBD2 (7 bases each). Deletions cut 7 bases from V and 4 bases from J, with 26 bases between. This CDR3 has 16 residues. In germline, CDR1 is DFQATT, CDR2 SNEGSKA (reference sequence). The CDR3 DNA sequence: TGCAGTGTCATACACCCAGGGGGAGGGGGGCAGTACGAGCAGTACTTC. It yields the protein CSVIHPGGGGQYEQYF.

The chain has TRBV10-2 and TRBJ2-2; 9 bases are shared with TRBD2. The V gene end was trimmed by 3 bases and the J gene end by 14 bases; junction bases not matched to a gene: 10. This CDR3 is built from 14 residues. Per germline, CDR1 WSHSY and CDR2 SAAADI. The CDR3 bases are TGCGCCAGCAGTGAATCTAGCGGGGCCGAGGAACTGTTTTTT. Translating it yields CASSESSGAEELFF.

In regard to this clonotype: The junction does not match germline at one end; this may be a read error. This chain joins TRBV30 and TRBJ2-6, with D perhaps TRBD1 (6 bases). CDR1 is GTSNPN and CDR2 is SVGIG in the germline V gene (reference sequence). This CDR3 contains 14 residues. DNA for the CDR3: TGTGCCCGTACAGGGTGCACTGGGGCCAACGTCCCGACTTTC. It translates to CARTGCTGANVPTF.

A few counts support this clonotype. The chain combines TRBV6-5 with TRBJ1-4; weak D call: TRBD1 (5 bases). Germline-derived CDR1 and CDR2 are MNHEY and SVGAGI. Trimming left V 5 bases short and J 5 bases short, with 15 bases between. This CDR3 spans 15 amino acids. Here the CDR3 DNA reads TGTGCCAGCAGTCGGGGGGGAGGGTTGAATGAAAAACTGTTTTTT. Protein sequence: CASSRGGGLNEKLFF.

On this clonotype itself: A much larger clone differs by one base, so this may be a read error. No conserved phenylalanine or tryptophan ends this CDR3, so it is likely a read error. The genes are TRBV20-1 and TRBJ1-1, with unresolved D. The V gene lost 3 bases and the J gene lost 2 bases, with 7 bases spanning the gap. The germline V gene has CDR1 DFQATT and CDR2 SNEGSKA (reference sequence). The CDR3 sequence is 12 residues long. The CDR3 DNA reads TGCAGTGCTAGGGCCCCAAACACTGAAGCTTTCTCT. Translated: CSARAPNTEAFS.

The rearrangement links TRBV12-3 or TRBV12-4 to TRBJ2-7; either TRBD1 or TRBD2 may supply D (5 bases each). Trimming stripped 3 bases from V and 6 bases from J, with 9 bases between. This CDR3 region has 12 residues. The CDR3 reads CASSFQGVEQYF. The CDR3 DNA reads TGTGCCAGCAGTTTTCAGGGAGTCGAGCAGTACTTC.

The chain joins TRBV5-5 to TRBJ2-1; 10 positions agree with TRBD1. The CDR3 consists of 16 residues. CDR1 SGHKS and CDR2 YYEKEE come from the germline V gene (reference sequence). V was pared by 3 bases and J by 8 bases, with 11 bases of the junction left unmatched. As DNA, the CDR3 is TGTGCCAGCAGCTCTAACGCCGGGACAGGGGAGGATGAGCAGTTCTTC. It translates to CASSSNAGTGEDEQFF.